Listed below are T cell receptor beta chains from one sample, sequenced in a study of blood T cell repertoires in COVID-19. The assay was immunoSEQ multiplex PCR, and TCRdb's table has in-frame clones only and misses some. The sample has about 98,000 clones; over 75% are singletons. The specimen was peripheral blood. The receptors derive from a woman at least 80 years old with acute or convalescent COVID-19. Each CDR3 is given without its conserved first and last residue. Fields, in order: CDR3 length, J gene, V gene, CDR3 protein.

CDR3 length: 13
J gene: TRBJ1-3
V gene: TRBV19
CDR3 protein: ASSIAAGNGNTIY

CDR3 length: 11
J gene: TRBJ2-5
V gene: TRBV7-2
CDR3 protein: ASSFGARETQY

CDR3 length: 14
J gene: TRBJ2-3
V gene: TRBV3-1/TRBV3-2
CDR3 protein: ASSSSGGALKNTQY

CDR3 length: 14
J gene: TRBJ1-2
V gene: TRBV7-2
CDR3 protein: ASSSTGQGSLNGYT

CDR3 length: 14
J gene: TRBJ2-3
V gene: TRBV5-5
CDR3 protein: ASSLRLRGASDTQY

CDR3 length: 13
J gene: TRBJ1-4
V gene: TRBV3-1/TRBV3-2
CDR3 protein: ASSPGGRNNEKLF

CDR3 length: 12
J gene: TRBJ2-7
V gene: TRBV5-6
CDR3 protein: ASREQGGSYEQY

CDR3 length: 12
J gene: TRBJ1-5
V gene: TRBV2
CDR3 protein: ASRYGQGEGPQH

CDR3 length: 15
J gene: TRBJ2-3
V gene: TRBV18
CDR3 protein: ASSPMTSGARTDTQY

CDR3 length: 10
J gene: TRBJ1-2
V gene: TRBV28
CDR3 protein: ASSSTTHGYT

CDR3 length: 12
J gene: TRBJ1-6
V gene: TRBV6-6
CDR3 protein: ASSSGVPSSPLH

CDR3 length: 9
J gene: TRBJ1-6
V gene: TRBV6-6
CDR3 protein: ASSGGGALH

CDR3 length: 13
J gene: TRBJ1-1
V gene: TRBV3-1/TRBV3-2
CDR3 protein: ASSQAGTGTREAF

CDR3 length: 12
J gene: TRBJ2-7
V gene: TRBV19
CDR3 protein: ASSTSGGRGEQY

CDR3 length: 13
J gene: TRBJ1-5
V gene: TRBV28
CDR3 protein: ASSWASGGNQPQH

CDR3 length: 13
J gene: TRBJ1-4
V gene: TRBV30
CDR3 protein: AWSINRGTNEKLF

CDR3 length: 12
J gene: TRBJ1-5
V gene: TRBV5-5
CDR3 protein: ASSLTGSYQPQH

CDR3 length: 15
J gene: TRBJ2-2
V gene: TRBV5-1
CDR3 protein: ASSIRSGGPYTGELF

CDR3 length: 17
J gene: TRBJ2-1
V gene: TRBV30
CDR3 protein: AWSFPGQGGRGSYNEQF

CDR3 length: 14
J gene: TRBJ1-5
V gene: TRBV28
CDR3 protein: ASSLKGTGGNQPQH

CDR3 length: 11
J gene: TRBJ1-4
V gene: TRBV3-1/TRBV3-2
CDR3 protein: ASSSDRGEKLF

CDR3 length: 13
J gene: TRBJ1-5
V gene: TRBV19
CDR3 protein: ASSASGISNQPQH

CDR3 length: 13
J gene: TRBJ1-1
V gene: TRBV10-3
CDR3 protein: AISEGPGDNTEAF

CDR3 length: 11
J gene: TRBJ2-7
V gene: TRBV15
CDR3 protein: ATSTGHLYEQY

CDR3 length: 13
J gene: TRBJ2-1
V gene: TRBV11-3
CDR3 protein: ASSSRTGSYNEQF

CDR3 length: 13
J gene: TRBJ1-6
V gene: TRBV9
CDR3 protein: ASRRGPGEDSPLH

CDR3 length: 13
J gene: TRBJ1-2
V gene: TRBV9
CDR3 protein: ASSVDSGDRYGYT

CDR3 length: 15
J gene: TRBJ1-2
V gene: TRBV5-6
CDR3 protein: ASSLLRYRRSDYGYT

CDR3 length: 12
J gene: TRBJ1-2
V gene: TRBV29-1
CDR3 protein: SAKTGTANYGYT

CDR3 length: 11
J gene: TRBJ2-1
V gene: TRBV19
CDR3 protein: ASSYIGVREQF